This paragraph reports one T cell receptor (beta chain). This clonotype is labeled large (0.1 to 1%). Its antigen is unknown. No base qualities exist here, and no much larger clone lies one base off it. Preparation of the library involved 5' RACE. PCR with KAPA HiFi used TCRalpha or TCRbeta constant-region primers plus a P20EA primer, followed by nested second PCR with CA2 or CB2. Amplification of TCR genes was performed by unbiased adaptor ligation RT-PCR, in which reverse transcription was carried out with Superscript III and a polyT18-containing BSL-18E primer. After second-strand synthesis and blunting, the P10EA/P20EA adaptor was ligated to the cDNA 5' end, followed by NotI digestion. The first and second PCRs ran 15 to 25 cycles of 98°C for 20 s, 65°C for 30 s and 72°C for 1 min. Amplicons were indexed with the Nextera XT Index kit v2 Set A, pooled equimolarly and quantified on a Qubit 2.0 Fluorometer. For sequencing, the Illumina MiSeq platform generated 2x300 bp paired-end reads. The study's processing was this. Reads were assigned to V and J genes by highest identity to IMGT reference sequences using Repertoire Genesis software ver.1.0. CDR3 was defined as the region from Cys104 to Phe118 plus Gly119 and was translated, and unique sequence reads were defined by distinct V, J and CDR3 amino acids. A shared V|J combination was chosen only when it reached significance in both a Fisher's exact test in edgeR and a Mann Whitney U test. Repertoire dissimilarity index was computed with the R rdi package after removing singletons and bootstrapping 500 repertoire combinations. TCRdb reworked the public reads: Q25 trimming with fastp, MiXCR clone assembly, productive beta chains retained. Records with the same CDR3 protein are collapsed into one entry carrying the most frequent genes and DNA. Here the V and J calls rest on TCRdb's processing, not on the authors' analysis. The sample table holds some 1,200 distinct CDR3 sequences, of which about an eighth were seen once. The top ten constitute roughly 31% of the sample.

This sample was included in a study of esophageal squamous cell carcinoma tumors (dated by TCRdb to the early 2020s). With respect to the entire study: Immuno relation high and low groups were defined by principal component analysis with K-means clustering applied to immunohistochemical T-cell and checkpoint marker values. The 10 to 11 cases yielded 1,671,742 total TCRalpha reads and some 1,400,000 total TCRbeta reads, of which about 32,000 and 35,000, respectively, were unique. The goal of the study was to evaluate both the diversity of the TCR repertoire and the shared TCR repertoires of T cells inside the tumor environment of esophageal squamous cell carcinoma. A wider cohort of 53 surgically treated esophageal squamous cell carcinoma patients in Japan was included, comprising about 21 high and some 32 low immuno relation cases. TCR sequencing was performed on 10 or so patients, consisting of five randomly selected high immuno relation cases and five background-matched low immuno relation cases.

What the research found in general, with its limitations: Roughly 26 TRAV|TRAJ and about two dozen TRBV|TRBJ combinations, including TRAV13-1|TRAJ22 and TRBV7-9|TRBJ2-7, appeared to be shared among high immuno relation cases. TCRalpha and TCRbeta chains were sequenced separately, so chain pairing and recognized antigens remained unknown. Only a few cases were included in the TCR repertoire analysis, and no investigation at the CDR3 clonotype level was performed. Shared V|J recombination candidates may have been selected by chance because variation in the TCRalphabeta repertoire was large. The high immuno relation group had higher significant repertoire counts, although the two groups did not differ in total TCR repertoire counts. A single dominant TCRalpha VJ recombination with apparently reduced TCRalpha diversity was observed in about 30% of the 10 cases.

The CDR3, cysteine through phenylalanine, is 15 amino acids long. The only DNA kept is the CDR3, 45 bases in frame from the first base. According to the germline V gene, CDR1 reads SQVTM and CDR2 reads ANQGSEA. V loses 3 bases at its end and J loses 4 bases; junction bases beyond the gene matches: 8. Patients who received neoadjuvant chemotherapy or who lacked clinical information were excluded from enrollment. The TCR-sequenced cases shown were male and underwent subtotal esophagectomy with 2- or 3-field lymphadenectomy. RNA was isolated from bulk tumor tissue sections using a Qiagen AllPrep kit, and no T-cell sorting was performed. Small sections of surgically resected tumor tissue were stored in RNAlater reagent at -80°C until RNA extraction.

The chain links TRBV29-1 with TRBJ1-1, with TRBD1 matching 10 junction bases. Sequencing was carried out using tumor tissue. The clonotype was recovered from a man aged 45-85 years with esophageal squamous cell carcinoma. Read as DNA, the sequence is TGCAGCGTTGATTCTGGGGACAGGGGACCCACTGAAGCTTTCTTT. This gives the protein CSVDSGDRGPTEAFF.